The 30 T cell receptor beta chains listed next were all sequenced from one sample in a study of T cell repertoires in cytomegalovirus infection. No antigens are known for them. TCRdb recomputed calls from the reads with MiXCR, one row per CDR3 protein. The sample includes under 150,000 distinct CDR3 sequences, approximately 24% of them seen just once. The sequenced sample consisted of PBMCs, sequenced either directly or after in vitro stimulation (not recorded which). These receptors were taken from a human donor in good health (CMV status not recorded). Some clones in this sample may be carry-over from other donors' samples.

This clonotype was counted only a few times. CDR3 sequence (DNA): TGTGCCAGCAGCTTAATCGGAGGGGGTAGCGGTCGGGGTGCAGATACGCAGTATTTT. It yields the protein CASSLIGGGSGRGADTQYF. This chain joins TRBV7-2 and TRBJ2-3, with D perhaps being TRBD1 or TRBD2 (6 bases each). Germline CDR1 SGHTA, CDR2 FQGNSA. The CDR3 extends over 19 amino acids. V was clipped by 2 bases and J by 4 bases, with 25 bases between them.

A few counts support this clonotype. The chain uses TRBV28 and TRBJ2-2; D not resolved. The germline V gene encodes CDR1 MDHEN and CDR2 SYDVKM. The CDR3 consists of 17 residues. The V end was cut by 7 bases, the J end by 0 bases, with 18 bases between. CDR3: CASTKLQDGANTGELFF. CDR3 coding DNA: TGTGCCAGCACCAAGCTTCAAGACGGAGCGAACACCGGGGAGCTGTTTTTT.

This clonotype was detected ten times or more. CDR3 region: CASKKEPTGANVLTF. The CDR3 bases are TGTGCCAGCAAGAAGGAACCGACGGGGGCCAACGTCCTGACTTTC. This chain joins TRBV7-2 and TRBJ2-6; D not resolved. Trimming cost V 7 bases and J 4 bases, with 14 bases left between them. CDR1 is SGHTA and CDR2 is FQGNSA in the germline V gene. CDR3 length: 15 amino acids.

Only a few counts were recorded for this clonotype. The chain has TRBV6-5 and TRBJ1-1, with 8 bases aligning to TRBD1. The trim removed 2 bases at V and 0 bases at J, leaving 8 bases unmatched. This CDR3 contains 17 residues. Per the germline V gene, CDR1 is MNHEY and CDR2 is SVGAGI. CDR3 residues: CASSYPRQGQMNTEAFF. CDR3 coding DNA: TGTGCCAGCAGTTACCCTCGACAGGGGCAAATGAACACTGAAGCTTTCTTT.

The rearrangement links TRBV28 to TRBJ2-3; D is perhaps TRBD2 (5 bases). CDR1 is MDHEN, CDR2 SYDVKM, per germline. The CDR3 runs to 13 residues. V lost 8 bases, J lost 5 bases, and 14 bases lay in between. As DNA, the CDR3 is TGTGCCAGCCGTCAAACGGGGATAGATACGCAGTATTTT. Its translation is CASRQTGIDTQYF.

This clonotype was counted ten times or more. This chain connects TRBV4-1 to TRBJ2-2, with D possibly being TRBD1 (7 bases). CDR1 and CDR2 (germline): MGHRA, YSYEKL. CDR3 length: 20 residues. Trimming left V 0 bases short and J 4 bases short, with 24 bases between. The CDR3 DNA reads TGCGCCAGCAGCCAAGAATTGGAGGCGGCCCACAGGGGAGGCACCGGGGAGCTGTTTTTT. Its translation is CASSQELEAAHRGGTGELFF.

This clonotype showed up just a few times. The chain is built from TRBV7-2 and TRBJ2-7; maybe TRBD2 (5 bases). This CDR3 spans 14 amino acids. CDR1 is SGHTA, CDR2 FQGNSA, per germline. The V and J ends lost 0 bases and 3 bases respectively, with 9 bases between them. The CDR3 DNA reads TGTGCCAGCAGCTTAGCTTTACTAGGCTACGAGCAGTACGTC. Translating it yields CASSLALLGYEQYV.

The chain is built from TRBV11-2 and TRBJ1-2, with D possibly being TRBD1 (5 bases). Per germline, CDR1 SGHAT and CDR2 FQNNGV. The CDR3 is made up of 14 amino acids. Trimming took off 4 bases at V and 7 bases at J, with 16 bases between the two ends. This CDR3 reads CASSSIRDGGGYTF. CDR3 coding DNA: TGTGCCAGCAGCTCGATCCGGGACGGTGGTGGCTACACCTTC.

The table lists this clonotype with a few counts. V and J are TRBV12-3 or TRBV12-4 and TRBJ1-4; D ambiguous. The CDR3 runs to 13 residues. V gave up 2 bases and J gave up 8 bases, with 9 bases separating them. The CDR3 bases are TGTGCCAGCAGTTTACGATCTAGGGAAAAACTGTTTTTT. Translating it yields CASSLRSREKLFF.

This clonotype was counted between two and nine times. V is TRBV7-2 and J is TRBJ2-2; TRBD1 matches 11 bases. The germline gives CDR1 SGHTA, CDR2 FQGNSA. The CDR3 has 14 amino acids. J lost 6 bases, V lost 8 bases, and 5 bases had no gene match. The CDR3 loop reads CASSPDRGPGELFF. CDR3 nucleotide sequence: TGTGCCAGCTCCCCGGACAGGGGGCCCGGGGAGCTGTTTTTT.

The chain combines TRBV7-2 with TRBJ2-5; D perhaps matches TRBD1 (5 bases). With 2 bases removed from V and 5 bases from J, the gap between germline ends came to 12 bases. Looked up from germline, CDR1 is SGHTA and CDR2 is FQGNSA. CDR3 size: 14 residues. In DNA, the CDR3 is TGTGCCAGCAGCTTACCTCAGGGTTTTGAGACCCAGTACTTC. This encodes CASSLPQGFETQYF.

This clonotype was seen a handful of times. J is TRBJ1-1 and V is TRBV2; tentatively, D is TRBD1 (5 bases). The CDR3 runs to 11 residues. Per germline, CDR1 SNHLY and CDR2 FYNNEI. The CDR3 region is CGREENTEAFF. The CDR3, as DNA: TGTGGCAGGGAGGAGAACACTGAAGCTTTCTTT.

This clonotype was counted at least ten times. The V gene is TRBV4-3, the J gene TRBJ1-5; no clear D. Trimming removed 6 bases at V and 2 bases at J, with 14 bases between. Per germline, CDR1 LGHNA and CDR2 YSLEER. CDR3 length: 15 residues. The CDR3 DNA reads TGCGCCAGCAGGCGCCCCCGGGTTTGCAATCAGCCCCAGCATTTT. Translating gives CASRRPRVCNQPQHF.

This clonotype was picked up many times. The chain carries TRBV7-2 and TRBJ2-1, with 9 bases identical to TRBD2. Germline V gene data show CDR1 as SGHTA and CDR2 as FQGNSA. This CDR3 region has 17 residues. V was pared by 0 bases and J by 7 bases, with 10 bases of the junction left unmatched. The CDR3 here is CASSLAGSIAGENEQFF. CDR3 sequence (DNA): TGTGCCAGCAGCTTAGCGGGCTCAATAGCGGGGGAGAATGAGCAGTTCTTC.

In nucleotides, the CDR3 is TGTGCCAGCAGCCAACTACAGGGATCGAGTCAGCCCCAGCATTTT. It codes for CASSQLQGSSQPQHF. The V call is TRBV11-2, the J call TRBJ1-5, with a weak D call TRBD1 (6 bases). Trimming took off 5 bases at V and 6 bases at J, with 17 bases between the two ends. CDR1 and CDR2 (germline): SGHAT, FQNNGV. This CDR3 region has 15 residues.

The chain employs TRBV19 and TRBJ2-3; TRBD2 matches 10 bases. Germline assignment: CDR1 LNHDA and CDR2 SQIVND (reference sequence). Trimming removed 3 bases from V and 1 base from J; junction bases left unmatched: 4. This CDR3 comprises 16 residues. CDR3 protein: CASSIVAGGRTDTQYF. CDR3 sequence (DNA): TGTGCCAGTAGTATCGTAGCGGGAGGTCGCACAGATACGCAGTATTTT. The full variable domain, its missing parts supplied by reference TRBV19 and TRBJ2-3, is DGGITQSPKYLFRKEGQNVTLSCEQNLNHDAMYWYRQDPGQGLRLIYYSQIVNDFQKGDIAEGYSVSREKKESFPLTVTSAQKNPTAFYLCASSIVAGGRTDTQYFGPGTRLTVL.

V is TRBV5-4 and J is TRBJ2-2; 8 bases agree with TRBD2. V shed 5 bases and J 4 bases; nucleotides not matched to a gene: 4. Germline lookup yields CDR1 SGHNT and CDR2 YYREEE (reference sequence). This CDR3 is 14 amino acids long. The CDR3 loop reads CASRPGTSTGELFF. DNA of the CDR3: TGTGCCAGCAGGCCCGGGACTAGCACCGGGGAGCTGTTTTTT.

The chain combines TRBV27 with TRBJ1-2, with a possible D match to TRBD1 (6 bases). The V and J ends lost 4 bases and 3 bases respectively, with 15 bases between them. The germline V gene encodes CDR1 MNHEY and CDR2 SMNVEV (reference sequence). The CDR3 is 15 amino acids. CDR3 protein: CASSWSGDHYYGYTF. CDR3 DNA: TGTGCCAGCAGTTGGTCAGGGGACCACTACTATGGCTACACCTTC.

This clonotype has more than one count but fewer than ten. CDR3 bases: TGTGCCAGCAGCTTCGGACAGGGGGGCGAGCAGTACTTC. Protein product: CASSFGQGGEQYF. The chain joins TRBV7-9 to TRBJ2-7, with 10 bases aligning to TRBD1. Trimming at V came to 3 bases and at J to 6 bases, leaving 2 bases not matched to a gene. Germline V gene lookup returns CDR1 SEHNR and CDR2 FQNEAQ (reference sequence). The CDR3 consists of 13 residues.

This clonotype was detected only a few times. The CDR3 spells CSAVSYSYNEQFF. The CDR3 DNA follows: TGCAGCGCTGTAAGCTACTCCTACAATGAGCAGTTCTTC. This chain connects TRBV29-1 to TRBJ2-1; no firm D call. CDR3 length equals 13 residues. Trimming pared 7 bases from V and 0 bases from J, leaving 10 bases between. Per the germline V gene, CDR1 is SQVTM and CDR2 is ANQGSEA.

The chain has TRBV6-2 or TRBV6-3 and TRBJ2-1; no definite D call. Trimming shortened V by 6 bases and J by 5 bases, and 20 bases separated the two germline ends. Germline loops: CDR1 MNHEY, CDR2 SVGEGT. This CDR3 is 16 amino acids long. For the CDR3, the DNA is TGTGCCAGCAGCCGGCCGGCGTACCGACCTAACAATGAGCAGTTCTTC. This sequence encodes CASSRPAYRPNNEQFF.

This clonotype was seen at least ten times. The CDR3 DNA reads TGTGCCAGCAGCTCGGACAGGGCCGGGGAGCTGTTTTTT. It translates to CASSSDRAGELFF. The chain is built from TRBV7-2 and TRBJ2-2; 8 bases align to TRBD1. With V trimmed by 4 bases and J by 6 bases, 1 base remained unmatched. This CDR3 contains 13 residues. Germline V lookup: CDR1 SGHTA, CDR2 FQGNSA.

This clonotype was observed a few times. The V and J genes are TRBV7-3 and TRBJ2-1, with 14 bases identical to TRBD2. Germline loops: CDR1 SGHTA, CDR2 FQGTGA. CDR3 length: 15 residues. V shed 5 bases and J 8 bases; nucleotides not matched to a gene: 5. In DNA, the CDR3 is TGTGCCAGCAGCCCGACTAGCGGGAGGGCCCATGAGCAGTTCTTC. Its protein is CASSPTSGRAHEQFF.

The V call is TRBV27, the J call TRBJ1-5, with 7 bases identical to TRBD1. The CDR3 is 17 residues long. Per germline, CDR1 MNHEY and CDR2 SMNVEV (reference sequence). Trimming took 1 base from V and 7 from J; bases not matched to a gene: 13. CDR3 protein: CASSLYHGLDRWQPQHF. Here the CDR3 DNA reads TGTGCCAGCAGTTTATACCACGGGCTGGACAGGTGGCAGCCCCAGCATTTT.

This clonotype appeared many times. The CDR3 nucleotides are TGTGCCGTATCTATGGTGGGCTACACCTTC. It codes for CAVSMVGYTF. The V call is TRBV7-2, the J call TRBJ1-2; no clear D gene. The CDR3 is made up of 10 amino acids. In germline, CDR1 is SGHTA, CDR2 FQGNSA. V dropped 11 bases and J dropped 8 bases, with 12 bases sitting between them.

There are many counts of this clonotype. The CDR3 here is CASSLVRSSGANVLTF. The CDR3 nucleotides are TGTGCCAGCAGCTTAGTTAGGTCCTCTGGGGCCAACGTCCTGACTTTC. The J gene is TRBJ2-6, the V gene TRBV7-2; no clear D. The germline V gene has CDR1 SGHTA and CDR2 FQGNSA. CDR3 length equals 16 residues. V shed 1 base and J shed 0 bases, with 7 bases lying between them.

There are a few counts of this clonotype. V is TRBV15 and J is TRBJ1-1; the D gene is possibly TRBD1 (6 bases). In germline, CDR1 is LNHNV, CDR2 YYDKDF (reference sequence). Trimming took off 4 bases at V and 10 bases at J, with 13 bases between the two ends. This CDR3 comprises 12 residues. CDR3 in amino acids: CATSTQGRVAFF. The CDR3 DNA is TGTGCCACCAGCACACAGGGAAGGGTAGCTTTCTTT.

This clonotype has only a few counts. The rearrangement links TRBV6-6 to TRBJ2-3; 7 nucleotides agree with TRBD1. Germline V lookup: CDR1 MNHNY, CDR2 SVGAGI (reference sequence). The ends lost 5 bases at V and 5 bases at J; junction bases unmatched: 10. The length of the CDR3 is 15 residues. The CDR3 region is CASSETGWSVDTQYF. In nucleotides, the CDR3 is TGTGCCAGCAGTGAGACAGGGTGGTCTGTAGATACGCAGTATTTT.

This clonotype has more than one count but fewer than ten. In DNA form, the CDR3 reads TGTGCCACCAGCAGAGAACTATCCATACTAGCGCCCTACAATGAGCAGTTCTTC. Translating gives CATSRELSILAPYNEQFF. The gene calls are TRBV15 and TRBJ2-1; 7 nucleotides agree with TRBD2. J was trimmed by 2 bases and V by 0 bases; bases with no gene match: 10. Germline V gene lookup returns CDR1 LNHNV and CDR2 YYDKDF (reference sequence). The CDR3 totals 18 residues.

This clonotype was seen a few times. This chain joins TRBV7-9 and TRBJ2-7, with D unclear. The V gene's germline CDR1 is SEHNR and CDR2 FQNEAQ (reference sequence). The ends were cut back, 4 bases at V and 2 bases at J, with 6 bases in the middle. CDR3 length equals 12 residues. CDR3 nucleotide sequence: TGTGCCAGCAGCTCTGATGCCTACGAGCAGTACTTC. This gives the protein CASSSDAYEQYF.